This passage covers 20 T cell receptor beta chains from one sample sequenced in a study of vaccination effects on CD4 cells after COVID-19. Their recognized antigens are unknown. Subsequent to a culture period of 10 to 11 days, CD4+ T cells were isolated. Everyone in the study got two shots of either the BNT162b2 or mRNA-1273 vaccine. The method was immunoSEQ multiplex PCR; TCRdb's version includes in-frame clones alone and lacks a portion of them. The sample consists of 65,000 to 90,000 clones, around 67% of them appearing once. Sequenced material: CD4+ T cells from PBMCs cultured without peptide, taken after COVID-19 vaccination. These receptor sequences come from a human donor who received a COVID-19 vaccine.

The rearrangement links TRBV5-6 to TRBJ2-7; D may match TRBD1 or TRBD2 (5 bases each). V dropped 3 bases and J dropped 0 bases, with 13 bases sitting between them. Per the germline V gene, CDR1 is SGHDT and CDR2 is YYEEEE. CDR3 length equals 15 residues. The chain's CDR3 is CASSSRDGVSYEQYV. The CDR3 DNA follows: TGTGCCAGCAGCTCCAGGGACGGAGTCTCCTACGAGCAGTACGTC.

The chain links TRBV18 to TRBJ1-5, with D perhaps TRBD1 (5 bases). In germline, CDR1 is KGHSH, CDR2 LQKENI. V lost 3 bases, J lost 3 bases, and 9 bases lay in between. This CDR3 has 14 residues. The CDR3 reads CASSPAGFNQPQHF. The CDR3 DNA reads TGTGCCAGCTCACCGGCAGGGTTCAATCAGCCCCAGCATTTT.

This clone occurred once. The rearrangement uses TRBV5-1 and TRBJ2-7; D is perhaps TRBD1 or TRBD2 (5 bases each). Trimming shortened V by 5 bases and J by 2 bases, and 14 bases separated the two germline ends. The CDR3 has 14 residues. CDR1 is SGHRS, CDR2 YFSETQ, per germline. For the CDR3, the DNA is TGCGCCAGCAGATCCCCCGGGACCACCTACGAGCAGTACGTC. Its protein product is CASRSPGTTYEQYV.

The chain is built from TRBV10-2 and TRBJ2-1, with a tentative D call TRBD1 (6 bases). The ends were cut back, 7 bases at V and 4 bases at J, with 14 bases in the middle. CDR3 length: 14 amino acids. Germline V gives CDR1 WSHSY, CDR2 SAAADI. The CDR3 reads CASNPDRSYNEQFF. DNA for the CDR3: TGCGCCAGCAATCCAGACAGGAGTTACAATGAGCAGTTCTTC.

The chain employs TRBV3-1 (or the pseudogene TRBV3-2) and TRBJ2-3, with D perhaps TRBD1 (6 bases). The germline CDR1 and CDR2 sequences are LGHDT and YNNKEL (reference sequence). CDR3 length: 15 residues. V lost 4 bases and J 0 bases, leaving 11 bases between the germline ends. The CDR3 protein is CASSPLDRSTDTQYF. The CDR3, as DNA: TGTGCCAGCAGCCCACTGGACAGAAGCACAGATACGCAGTATTTT.

This clone occurred a few times. The rearrangement links TRBV6-5 to TRBJ2-3; no definite D call. This CDR3 has 13 amino acids. Germline-derived CDR1 and CDR2 are MNHEY and SVGAGI. With 4 bases removed from V and 3 bases from J, the gap between germline ends came to 8 bases. The CDR3 sequence: CASSSEHTDTQYF. The DNA of the CDR3 is TGTGCCAGCAGTTCCGAACATACAGATACGCAGTATTTT.

The CDR3 DNA reads as TGTGCCAGCAGGCTGGACTTTTACAGCACAGATACGCAGTATTTT. It codes for CASRLDFYSTDTQYF. The chain carries TRBV6-5 and TRBJ2-3; D perhaps matches TRBD2 (5 bases). Germline CDR1 and CDR2: MNHEY and SVGAGI. V was trimmed by 6 bases and J by 0 bases, leaving 13 bases between them. The CDR3 totals 15 residues.

The chain uses TRBV6-5 and TRBJ2-5; D is perhaps TRBD1 (5 bases). The V end was cut by 5 bases, the J end by 3 bases, with 13 bases between. Germline values: CDR1 MNHEY, CDR2 SVGAGI. The CDR3 has 14 residues. CDR3: CASSRPGREETQYF. The CDR3 nucleotides are TGTGCCAGCAGTCGGCCTGGCAGGGAAGAGACCCAGTACTTC.

The chain carries TRBV6-5 and TRBJ1-5; TRBD1 is a possible D gene (5 bases). Between the trimmed V and J ends, which lost 6 bases and 1 base, there was a span of 13 bases. Looked up from germline, CDR1 is MNHEY and CDR2 is SVGAGI. The CDR3 covers 15 residues. The CDR3 is CASSWDGSSNQPQHF. CDR3 DNA: TGTGCCAGCAGCTGGGACGGCTCGAGCAATCAGCCCCAGCATTTT.

The chain links TRBV7-3 to TRBJ1-1, with D perhaps matching TRBD1 (6 bases). CDR1 is SGHTA, CDR2 FQGTGA, per germline. Trimming cost V 4 bases and J 3 bases, with 15 bases left between them. This CDR3 comprises 15 residues. CDR3 DNA sequence: TGTGCCAGCAGCTCGCAGCCCAGGGGAGACACTGAAGCTTTCTTT. Translation gives CASSSQPRGDTEAFF. Supplemented by reference TRBV7-3 and TRBJ1-1, the full variable domain reads GAGVSQTPSNKVTEKGKYVELRCDPISGHTALYWYRQSLGQGPEFLIYFQGTGAADDSGLPNDRFFAVRPEGSVSTLKIQRTERGDSAVYLCASSSQPRGDTEAFFGQGTRLTVV.

The V and J genes are TRBV7-6 and TRBJ2-6, with a tentative D call TRBD2 (6 bases). This CDR3 region has 17 residues. Germline V lookup: CDR1 SGHVS, CDR2 FNYEAQ. Between the trimmed V and J ends, which lost 5 bases and 3 bases, there was a span of 17 bases. CDR3 nucleotide sequence: TGTGCCAGCAGCCACACAGTGGGGGGTGGTGGGGCCAACGTCCTGACTTTC. Its protein product is CASSHTVGGGGANVLTF.

Only a few counts were recorded for this clone. The V call is TRBV5-5, the J call TRBJ2-5; D not resolved. Between the trimmed V and J ends, which lost 5 bases and 0 bases, there was a span of 14 bases. The CDR3 totals 15 residues. The germline CDR1 and CDR2 sequences are SGHKS and YYEKEE (reference sequence). CDR3 in DNA: TGTGCCAGCAGTCGTGGGTCCCCGGACCAAGAGACCCAGTACTTC. Its protein is CASSRGSPDQETQYF.

In DNA, the CDR3 is TGTGCCAGCAGTCCCGACAGGGCACTCTATGGCTACACCTTC. It encodes CASSPDRALYGYTF. The J gene is TRBJ1-2, the V gene TRBV6-5; 7 bases are shared with TRBD1. Trimming removed 5 bases from V and 4 bases from J; junction bases left unmatched: 7. The CDR3 is 14 amino acids. Germline V gene lookup returns CDR1 MNHEY and CDR2 SVGAGI.

The chain combines TRBV6-6 with TRBJ1-6; 8 positions match TRBD1. CDR3 length equals 14 residues. With 8 bases clipped from V and 8 bases from J, the junction kept 8 bases outside the gene matches. Germline CDR1 reads MNHNY; CDR2 reads SVGAGI (reference sequence). CDR3 sequence reads: CASFGQGGDSPLHF. CDR3 nucleotide sequence: TGTGCCAGCTTCGGACAGGGTGGTGATTCACCCCTCCACTTT.

This rearrangement joins TRBV6-5 to TRBJ1-3, with TRBD1 as a possible D gene (6 bases). Trimming removed 7 bases from V and 0 bases from J, with 10 bases in between. The CDR3 is 14 residues long. Germline CDR1 is MNHEY and CDR2 is SVGAGI. CDR3 residues: CASKGGYSGNTIYF. CDR3 coding DNA: TGTGCCAGCAAGGGGGGATACTCTGGAAACACCATATATTTT.

The table lists this clone with a few counts. This sequence joins TRBV6-1 and TRBJ1-3; the D is unclear. V was clipped by 2 bases and J by 2 bases, with 7 bases between them. CDR3 length: 14 residues. Germline lookup yields CDR1 MNHNS and CDR2 SASEGT. CDR3 DNA: TGTGCCAGCAGTGAACGGCATACTGGAAACACCATATATTTT. Its protein is CASSERHTGNTIYF.

This clone was detected once. V usage is TRBV3-1 (or the pseudogene TRBV3-2) and J usage is TRBJ1-1; D may be TRBD1 (6 bases). The CDR3 runs to 14 residues. With 7 bases removed from V and 5 bases from J, the gap between germline ends came to 17 bases. The germline gives CDR1 LGHDT, CDR2 YNNKEL (reference sequence). CDR3 nucleotides: TGTGCCAGCACCCCGCAGGGAGGGGGAACTGAAGCTTTCTTT. It is translated as CASTPQGGGTEAFF.

DNA for the CDR3: TGCGCCAGCAGCACCGGGACAGATCAGCCCCAGCATTTT. It encodes CASSTGTDQPQHF. V and J are TRBV5-1 and TRBJ1-5; 7 nucleotides match TRBD1. This CDR3 contains 13 residues. Germline values: CDR1 SGHRS, CDR2 YFSETQ. After removal of 4 bases from V and 5 bases from J, the junction contained 3 bases not matched to a gene.

This clone was observed a few times. This chain connects TRBV7-9 to TRBJ2-5, with D unclear. Germline V gives CDR1 SEHNR, CDR2 FQNEAQ (reference sequence). Trimming took 1 base from V and 0 from J, leaving 3 bases between them. This CDR3 contains 13 residues. The DNA for the CDR3 is TGTGCCAGCAGCTTAGAGTACCAAGAGACCCAGTACTTC. This codes for CASSLEYQETQYF.

The chain couples TRBV11-2 to TRBJ2-7, with 9 bases aligning to TRBD1. This CDR3 is 14 amino acids long. Germline-derived CDR1 and CDR2 are SGHAT and FQNNGV. The CDR3 nucleotides are TGTGCCAGCAGCCTAGACCGGGACAGGGACGAGCAGTACGTC. Amino acid sequence: CASSLDRDRDEQYV.